Below are 25 T cell receptor beta chains sequenced from a single sample in a study of T cells in Graves' hyperthyroidism and ophthalmopathy. RNA transcripts were the template for amplifying TCR beta CDR3 regions. Carried out on the TCR CDR3, a first-round RT-PCR used the HTBI primer set. A single record per CDR3 protein comes from TCRdb applying MiXCR to the multiplex PCR reads. The sample holds about 300,000 distinct CDR3 sequences, approximately 12% seen once. The specimen was blood. All receptors derive from a woman aged 25 to 39 with Graves' hyperthyroidism that later progressed to Graves' ophthalmopathy.

This clonotype was seen ten or more times. The chain combines TRBV3-1 with TRBJ1-3; D perhaps matches TRBD1 (5 bases). CDR3 length: 15 amino acids. Germline-derived CDR1 and CDR2 are LGHDT and YNNKEL (reference sequence). The V end lost 4 bases, the J end lost 0 bases, and 10 bases lay between the germline ends. The CDR3 DNA sequence: TGTGCCAGCAGCCCTATGGGGGGCTCTGGAAACACCATATATTTT. Protein product: CASSPMGGSGNTIYF.

The CDR3 DNA follows: TGTGCCAGCAGTTACTCTAGTACGAGTAGCAGGGGGTCGAACACTGAAGCTTTCTTT. Translated: CASSYSSTSSRGSNTEAFF. V is TRBV6-6 and J is TRBJ1-1; the match to TRBD1 covers 7 bases. V lost 0 bases, J lost 1 base, and 14 bases stayed unmatched. Germline CDR1 reads MNHNY; CDR2 reads SVGAGI (reference sequence). The CDR3 runs 19 residues.

The chain has TRBV6-1 and TRBJ2-3; 11 nucleotides line up with TRBD2. The V segment lost 8 bases and the J segment 5 bases; nucleotides outside the gene matches: 6. Germline loops: CDR1 MNHNS, CDR2 SASEGT. The CDR3 extends over 14 amino acids. As DNA, the CDR3 is TGTGCCAGCGGGGATAGCGGGAGGGTAGATACGCAGTATTTT. As protein: CASGDSGRVDTQYF.

This clonotype was observed at least ten times. The chain recombines TRBV10-3 with TRBJ2-3, with 12 bases aligning to TRBD2. The CDR3 consists of 16 residues. The V segment lost 3 bases and the J segment 1 base; nucleotides outside the gene matches: 2. Germline V gene data show CDR1 as ENHRY and CDR2 as SYGVKD. For the CDR3, the DNA is TGTGCCATCAGTGATGCTAGCGGGGGGGGCACAGATACGCAGTATTTT. It codes for CAISDASGGGTDTQYF.

The chain joins TRBV27 to TRBJ2-2; D call uncertain. The germline V gene has CDR1 MNHEY and CDR2 SMNVEV (reference sequence). CDR3 length: 18 residues. The ends were cut back, 5 bases at V and 2 bases at J, with 21 bases in the middle. The CDR3 sequence is CASSPAWLTLGNTGELFF. Here the CDR3 DNA reads TGTGCCAGCAGTCCGGCATGGTTAACATTGGGAAACACCGGGGAGCTGTTTTTT.

This clonotype was seen ten or more times. The chain uses TRBV6-2 or TRBV6-3 and TRBJ2-7, with D unresolved. Trimming took 9 bases from V and 0 from J, leaving 15 bases between them. Per germline, CDR1 MNHEY and CDR2 SVGEGT. The CDR3 runs to 14 residues. This CDR3 reads CASYSPGVSYEQYF. The CDR3 DNA reads as TGTGCCAGTTACAGCCCGGGCGTCTCCTACGAGCAGTACTTC.

The chain links TRBV11-2 to TRBJ2-1; possibly TRBD1 or TRBD2 for D (7 bases each). The ends were cut back, 5 bases at V and 6 bases at J, with 17 bases in the middle. Per the germline V gene, CDR1 is SGHAT and CDR2 is FQNNGV. This CDR3 has 15 amino acids. CDR3: CASSDRRGGVNEQFF. CDR3 sequence (DNA): TGTGCCAGCAGCGATCGCAGGGGGGGAGTCAATGAGCAGTTCTTC.

The chain links TRBV7-6 to TRBJ2-4; TRBD2 agrees at 9 bases. After removal of 2 bases from V and 2 bases from J, the junction contained 10 bases not matched to a gene. The CDR3 is 18 amino acids. Germline lookup yields CDR1 SGHVS and CDR2 FNYEAQ. The chain's CDR3 is CASSLYLSGSESKNIQYF. The CDR3 DNA reads TGTGCCAGCAGCTTATACCTTAGCGGGAGTGAATCCAAAAACATTCAGTACTTC.

In this sample, this clonotype turned up many times. The chain carries TRBV10-3 and TRBJ2-7, with 8 bases aligning to TRBD2. The V gene end was trimmed by 2 bases and the J gene end by 5 bases; junction bases not matched to a gene: 8. The CDR3 spans 15 residues. Germline V gene data show CDR1 as ENHRY and CDR2 as SYGVKD. This CDR3 is CAISERSGSTDEQYF. CDR3 in DNA: TGTGCCATCAGTGAGAGGAGCGGGAGCACCGACGAGCAGTACTTC.

This clonotype was counted many times. The chain is built from TRBV28 and TRBJ2-7; 7 bases agree with TRBD2. The CDR3 is 14 residues long. V lost 5 bases to trimming and J lost 5 bases; unmatched junction nucleotides: 9. CDR1 is MDHEN, CDR2 SYDVKM, per germline. CDR3 loop: CASSPTGTTNEQYF. CDR3 nucleotide sequence: TGTGCCAGCAGTCCAACCGGGACTACGAACGAGCAGTACTTC.

Ten or more counts support this clonotype. DNA of the CDR3: TGTGCCAGCAGTCGCTATTACGAGCAGTACTTC. Its translation is CASSRYYEQYF. V usage is TRBV2 and J usage is TRBJ2-7; no clear D gene. Germline V gene lookup returns CDR1 SNHLY and CDR2 FYNNEI. V gave up 5 bases and J gave up 4 bases, with 6 bases separating them. The CDR3 sequence is 11 residues long.

This clonotype was recorded at least ten times. J is TRBJ1-2 and V is TRBV18; a weak D match, TRBD1 (6 bases). Trimming took off 6 bases at V and 8 bases at J, with 16 bases between the two ends. This CDR3 spans 13 amino acids. Germline values: CDR1 KGHSH, CDR2 LQKENI. CDR3 in amino acids: CASSVQGIRGYTF. For the CDR3, the DNA is TGTGCCAGCTCTGTCCAGGGGATTCGCGGCTACACCTTC.

The chain employs TRBV4-2 and TRBJ1-2, with unresolved D. CDR3 size: 14 residues. V lost 8 bases and J 4 bases, leaving 17 bases between the germline ends. Germline-derived CDR1 and CDR2 are LGHNA and YNFKEQ. CDR3 sequence: CASCPEAEFYGYTF. CDR3 in DNA: TGTGCCAGCTGCCCCGAGGCAGAATTCTATGGCTACACCTTC.

This clonotype was counted ten times or more. The chain carries TRBV13 and TRBJ2-1, with 8 positions matching TRBD2. The CDR3 totals 15 residues. CDR1 PRHDT and CDR2 FYEKMQ come from the germline V gene (reference sequence). V shed 3 bases, J shed 8 bases, and the junction held 9 bases outside the gene matches. CDR3 amino acids: CASSFRTSRGDEQFF. The CDR3 DNA reads TGTGCCAGCAGCTTCCGGACTAGCCGGGGGGATGAGCAGTTCTTC.

This clonotype has a handful of counts. The chain combines TRBV5-6 with TRBJ1-2, with 8 bases lining up with TRBD1. The CDR3 length is 14 residues. V gave up 5 bases and J gave up 8 bases; unmatched junction bases: 11. CDR1 is SGHDT and CDR2 is YYEEEE in the germline V gene. Written as DNA, the CDR3 is TGTGCCAGCAGTTCCCAGGGGGCGGCAAACGGCTACACCTTC. Its translation is CASSSQGAANGYTF.

Many counts were recorded for this clonotype. The J gene is TRBJ1-5, the V gene TRBV28; D call uncertain. This CDR3 has 14 residues. Trimming cost V 2 bases and J 4 bases, with 9 bases left between them. Germline V CDR1 and CDR2: MDHEN, SYDVKM. The CDR3: CASSLTGFNQPQHF. CDR3 nucleotide sequence: TGTGCCAGCAGTTTAACCGGGTTTAATCAGCCCCAGCATTTT.

This clonotype came up many times. The rearrangement joins TRBV28 to TRBJ2-7; TRBD2 is a possible D gene (6 bases). V lost 5 bases to trimming and J lost 7 bases, with 18 bases between them. Germline CDR1 reads MDHEN; CDR2 reads SYDVKM. The CDR3 loop spans 14 amino acids. CDR3 sequence: CASSRVRDSSEQYF. CDR3 bases: TGTGCCAGCAGTCGCGTCCGGGACTCCTCTGAGCAGTACTTC.

In its sample, this clonotype was seen many times. The chain has TRBV10-3 and TRBJ1-1, with D possibly being TRBD1 (5 bases). Trimming took off 7 bases at V and 1 base at J, with 10 bases between the two ends. The germline V gene has CDR1 ENHRY and CDR2 SYGVKD. The CDR3 consists of 13 residues. CDR3 in amino acids: CAITRQTNTEAFF. In nucleotides, the CDR3 is TGTGCCATCACGAGACAGACGAACACTGAAGCTTTCTTT.

This clonotype has just a few counts. This chain's CDR3 is CASSGGRAVKTQYF. CDR3 sequence (DNA): TGTGCCAGTAGCGGCGGGAGGGCGGTGAAGACCCAGTACTTC. The chain employs TRBV19 and TRBJ2-5, with 9 bases lining up with TRBD2. The CDR3 is 14 residues long. V lost 6 bases, J lost 6 bases, and 8 bases stayed unmatched. Germline V gene sequence: CDR1 LNHDA, CDR2 SQIVND (reference sequence).

The J gene is TRBJ2-7, the V gene TRBV29-1; the D is unclear. V was clipped by 4 bases and J by 0 bases, with 13 bases between them. This CDR3 comprises 14 residues. The germline CDR1 and CDR2 sequences are SQVTM and ANQGSEA. The CDR3 nucleotides are TGCAGCGTTGGAATTCTGAGCAGCTCCTACGAGCAGTACTTC. Residues: CSVGILSSSYEQYF.

This clonotype was found many times. The V call is TRBV5-1, the J call TRBJ2-5, with TRBD2 as a possible D gene (6 bases). The V gene lost 4 bases and the J gene lost 5 bases, with 15 bases spanning the gap. There are 14 residues in the CDR3. Germline V CDR1 and CDR2: SGHRS, YFSETQ. CDR3 sequence (DNA): TGCGCCAGCAGCCGACTAGTTATGGAGGAGACCCAGTACTTC. It codes for CASSRLVMEETQYF.

Notes on this clonotype: A much larger clone lies a single base off, so this may be a read error. The V gene is TRBV19, the J gene TRBJ1-1; unclear D gene. V shed 6 bases and J shed 2 bases, with 13 bases lying between them. The CDR3 has 14 residues. From germline, CDR1 is LNHDA and CDR2 SQIVND (reference sequence). The CDR3 loop is CASRSGPFNTEAFF. DNA for the CDR3: TGTGCCAGTAGGAGCGGCCCCTTCAACACTGAAGCTTTCTTT.

This clonotype was counted at least ten times. This chain links TRBV11-2 with TRBJ1-2, with no clear D. Trimming took 6 bases from V and 0 from J, leaving 5 bases between them. CDR3 size: 12 residues. Germline CDR1 SGHAT, CDR2 FQNNGV. The CDR3 bases are TGTGCCAGCAGTATGACTAACTATGGCTACACCTTC. It yields the protein CASSMTNYGYTF.

This clonotype was found many times. The genes are TRBV6-2 or TRBV6-3 and TRBJ2-7, with D possibly being TRBD1 (5 bases). Germline loops: CDR1 MNHEY, CDR2 SVGEGT. This CDR3 has 16 amino acids. V was clipped by 5 bases and J by 5 bases, with 22 bases between them. Here the CDR3 reads CASSNPRASVKHEQYF. The CDR3 DNA sequence: TGTGCCAGCAGTAACCCCAGGGCCTCGGTGAAGCACGAGCAGTACTTC.

A few counts support this clonotype. The chain links TRBV27 to TRBJ1-5; unclear D gene. Germline V CDR1 and CDR2: MNHEY, SMNVEV (reference sequence). V lost 11 bases and J lost 3, with 11 bases in between. The CDR3 loop spans 12 amino acids. The CDR3 region has the DNA TGTGCCGCCGGCGGAATCAATCAGCCCCAGCATTTT. This sequence encodes CAAGGINQPQHF.